The 8 T cell receptor beta chains given below trace back to one sample, sequenced in a study of beta chain features in type 1 diabetes. The whole isolated RNA underwent reverse transcription, so sequencing captured expressed TCRB transcripts. The repertoire was sequenced with immunoSEQ multiplex PCR; TCRdb's copy has only in-frame clones and lacks some. The table shows 70,000 to 90,000 clones, with roughly 31% occurring only once. Sequencing was performed on stem cell memory CD4+ T cells from blood. The receptor set was obtained from a woman younger than 30 in good health.

This clone has a handful of counts. The rearrangement links TRBV2 to TRBJ2-3, with D possibly being TRBD2 (5 bases). The V gene's germline CDR1 is SNHLY and CDR2 FYNNEI. The CDR3 contains 15 residues. Trimming stripped 8 bases from V and 4 bases from J, with 19 bases between. This CDR3 is CASVYQGRTADTQYF. DNA for the CDR3: TGTGCCAGCGTCTACCAAGGGAGAACCGCAGATACGCAGTATTTT.

This clone was seen more than once but under ten times. V gene TRBV7-6 combines with J gene TRBJ2-1; 7 bases align to TRBD2. Germline lookup yields CDR1 SGHVS and CDR2 FNYEAQ. J was trimmed by 7 bases and V by 0 bases; bases with no gene match: 9. This CDR3 has 16 residues. The CDR3 region is CASSLAVWGGGNEQFF. CDR3 nucleotides: TGTGCCAGCAGCTTAGCCGTGTGGGGGGGAGGGAATGAGCAGTTCTTC.

V usage is TRBV5-1 and J usage is TRBJ1-1; no clear D. The CDR3 spans 14 residues. Germline CDR1 and CDR2: SGHRS and YFSETQ. Trimming took 2 bases from V and 4 from J, leaving 12 bases between them. CDR3 nucleotide sequence: TGCGCCAGCAGCTTCCCAGCCGAGGGCACTGAAGCTTTCTTT. Its translation: CASSFPAEGTEAFF.

The chain couples TRBV11-3 to TRBJ2-5; D is undetermined. The CDR3 is 13 residues long. Germline CDR1 SGHNT, CDR2 YENEEA. Trimming removed 5 bases from V and 1 base from J, with 8 bases in between. DNA of the CDR3: TGTGCCAGCAGCCCGTACATCCAAGAGACCCAGTACTTC. Protein: CASSPYIQETQYF.

This clone was seen only a few times. V usage is TRBV19 and J usage is TRBJ2-5, with D perhaps TRBD1 (7 bases). This CDR3 spans 13 amino acids. Germline assignment: CDR1 LNHDA and CDR2 SQIVND (reference sequence). Trimming pared 9 bases from V and 2 bases from J, leaving 13 bases between. The CDR3 loop reads CASPAGQQETQYF. The CDR3 nucleotides read TGTGCCAGCCCCGCGGGACAGCAAGAGACCCAGTACTTC. Looking up the rest from reference TRBV19 and TRBJ2-5 gives the full variable domain: DGGITQSPKYLFRKEGQNVTLSCEQNLNHDAMYWYRQDPGQGLRLIYYSQIVNDFQKGDIAEGYSVSREKKESFPLTVTSAQKNPTAFYLCASPAGQQETQYFGPGTRLLVL.

The J gene is TRBJ2-2, the V gene TRBV5-1; D call uncertain. From germline, CDR1 is SGHRS and CDR2 YFSETQ. V lost 3 bases to trimming and J lost 0 bases, with 9 bases between them. The length of the CDR3 is 15 residues. CDR3 region: CASSSSRPNTGELFF. CDR3 in DNA: TGCGCCAGCAGCTCCTCCAGGCCGAACACCGGGGAGCTGTTTTTT.

This clone was observed a handful of times. The chain links TRBV9 to TRBJ2-2; D is perhaps TRBD2 (6 bases). Between the trimmed V and J ends, which lost 2 bases and 4 bases, there was a span of 9 bases. The CDR3 covers 14 residues. Germline V gene lookup returns CDR1 SGDLS and CDR2 YYNGEE. The CDR3 DNA sequence: TGTGCCAGCAGCGTGTCTAGCGCCACCGGGGAGCTGTTTTTT. Its translation is CASSVSSATGELFF.

This clone occurred a few times. The gene calls are TRBV6-5 and TRBJ2-5, with a possible D match to TRBD1 (6 bases). This CDR3 has 13 residues. The germline V gene has CDR1 MNHEY and CDR2 SVGAGI. The ends were cut back, 6 bases at V and 5 bases at J, with 13 bases in the middle. The CDR3 loop reads CASSPRGRETQYF. Here the CDR3 DNA reads TGTGCCAGCAGCCCCAGGGGTCGGGAGACCCAGTACTTC.